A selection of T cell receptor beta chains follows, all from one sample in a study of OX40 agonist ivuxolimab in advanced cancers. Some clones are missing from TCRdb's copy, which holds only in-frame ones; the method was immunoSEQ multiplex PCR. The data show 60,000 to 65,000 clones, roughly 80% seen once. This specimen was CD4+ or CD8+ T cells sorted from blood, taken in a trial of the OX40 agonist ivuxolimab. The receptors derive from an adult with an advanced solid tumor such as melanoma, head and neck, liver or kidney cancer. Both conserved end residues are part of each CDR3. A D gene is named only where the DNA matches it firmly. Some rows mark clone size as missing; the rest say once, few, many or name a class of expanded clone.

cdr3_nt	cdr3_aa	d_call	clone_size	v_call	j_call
TGTGCCAGCTCCCCGGACAGGGGTAGAAACACCATATATTTT	CASSPDRGRNTIYF	TRBD1	once	TRBV2	TRBJ1-3
TGTGCCAGCAGACTACACGGCTCCTACGAGCAGTACTTC	CASRLHGSYEQYF	.	.	TRBV6-5	TRBJ2-7
TGTGCCAGCAGCTTGGCGGGACAGGGCGGGTACGAGCAGTACTTC	CASSLAGQGGYEQYF	TRBD1	.	TRBV11-2	TRBJ2-7
TGTGCCAGTGCCTGGAGCAGTGAAGCTTTCTTT	CASAWSSEAFF	.	.	TRBV2	TRBJ1-1
TGTGCCAGCAGTCCCACCGGGAGACTAGCGGGCGCCTACGAGCAGTACTTC	CASSPTGRLAGAYEQYF	TRBD2	.	TRBV28	TRBJ2-7
TGTGCCAGCAGCTTAGTCCACGAGCAGTACTTC	CASSLVHEQYF	.	few	TRBV7-2	TRBJ2-7
TGCGCCAGCAGCAAAGGCTCGACCGGGGAGCTGTTTTTT	CASSKGSTGELFF	.	.	TRBV4-1	TRBJ2-2
TGTGCCAGCCGTCGAGAGGGACCCGCTAACTATGGCTACACCTTC	CASRREGPANYGYTF	.	.	TRBV2	TRBJ1-2
TGTGCCAGCAGTGCCGTACACGGCGAGCAGTACTTC	CASSAVHGEQYF	.	.	TRBV9	TRBJ2-7
TGTGCCAGCTCCAACCCCTACAATGAGCAGTTCTTC	CASSNPYNEQFF	.	.	TRBV6-1	TRBJ2-1
TGTGCCAGCAGTCTCAGTGGATCTGGCTACACCTTC	CASSLSGSGYTF	.	.	TRBV6-1	TRBJ1-2
TGTGCCAGCAGTGAAGCGGGTGGGCTAGCAGGCTACACCTTC	CASSEAGGLAGYTF	.	.	TRBV6-1	TRBJ1-2
TGTGCCAGCAGTGCCTGGGGGCAGGGCCTTCGCCAACCGAACACCGGGGAGCTGTTTTTT	CASSAWGQGLRQPNTGELFF	.	.	TRBV6-1	TRBJ2-2
TGTGCCAGCAGCTTAGTTCGACCCCAGGGGCAGGCTAATGAAAAACTGTTTTTT	CASSLVRPQGQANEKLFF	.	.	TRBV7-8	TRBJ1-4
TGTGCCAGCAGGGATACCGGGACGGTGTACGAGCAGTACTTC	CASRDTGTVYEQYF	.	once	TRBV6-6	TRBJ2-7
TGTGCCACCAACAGACAAGGACAGGCGTACGAGCAGTACTTC	CATNRQGQAYEQYF	TRBD1	.	TRBV27	TRBJ2-7
TGTGCCAGCAGCATGGGACTACCGGAGCAGTTCTTC	CASSMGLPEQFF	TRBD2	.	TRBV9	TRBJ2-1
TGTGCCACCAGCAGAGGTTGGCAAGGGGGCCTTGGAAACACCATATATTTT	CATSRGWQGGLGNTIYF	TRBD1	once	TRBV15	TRBJ1-3
TGTGCCAGCAGCGGCGGGAGTTTAAAAGAGACCCAGTACTTC	CASSGGSLKETQYF	TRBD2	.	TRBV13	TRBJ2-5
TGTGCCAGCAGTACAACAGGGGGATATGGCTACACCTTC	CASSTTGGYGYTF	TRBD1	.	TRBV6-4	TRBJ1-2
TGTGCCAGCAGTGTCGGGACAGGAGAAGATTCGCCCCAGCATTTT	CASSVGTGEDSPQHF	TRBD1	once	TRBV2	TRBJ1-5
TGTGCCAGCAGCGCCCGGGACAGGGGGCCTGGCTACACCTTC	CASSARDRGPGYTF	TRBD1	once	TRBV9	TRBJ1-2
TGCGCCAGCAGCCAAGAGCCAGGACAGGGTCTATCGCCCCAGCATTTT	CASSQEPGQGLSPQHF	TRBD1	.	TRBV4-1	TRBJ1-5
TGTGCCAGCAGCGTAGGGACAGGGGGCACTATTTCAGATACGCAGTATTTT	CASSVGTGGTISDTQYF	TRBD1	.	TRBV9	TRBJ2-3
TGTGCCAGCTCAAAGGCAGCCGCGCGGAACACCATATATTTT	CASSKAAARNTIYF	.	once	TRBV18	TRBJ1-3
TGTGCCAGCAGCTTAGACACAGGGTTGGAGACCCAGTACTTC	CASSLDTGLETQYF	.	.	TRBV7-8	TRBJ2-5
TGTGCCAGCAGCCGAAGGGTCCTAGCGGGAGATCACGAGCAGTACTTC	CASSRRVLAGDHEQYF	TRBD2	.	TRBV5-6	TRBJ2-7
TGTGCCACCAGCAGAGATCGTTATAAGGGACGGTCTGGAAACACCATATATTTT	CATSRDRYKGRSGNTIYF	.	.	TRBV15	TRBJ1-3
TGTGCCACCAGCAGAGATGTTGGACTTGGGGCCCTCCACTTT	CATSRDVGLGALHF	.	.	TRBV15	TRBJ1-6
TGCGCCAGCAGCTTGGTGACTTACAATGAGCAGTTCTTC	CASSLVTYNEQFF	.	.	TRBV5-1	TRBJ2-1
TGTGCCAGCAGCGGGGTCTACGAGCAGTACTTC	CASSGVYEQYF	.	.	TRBV6-1	TRBJ2-7
TGTGCCAGCAGCTTAGATGAGACCCAGTACTTC	CASSLDETQYF	.	.	TRBV11-2	TRBJ2-5